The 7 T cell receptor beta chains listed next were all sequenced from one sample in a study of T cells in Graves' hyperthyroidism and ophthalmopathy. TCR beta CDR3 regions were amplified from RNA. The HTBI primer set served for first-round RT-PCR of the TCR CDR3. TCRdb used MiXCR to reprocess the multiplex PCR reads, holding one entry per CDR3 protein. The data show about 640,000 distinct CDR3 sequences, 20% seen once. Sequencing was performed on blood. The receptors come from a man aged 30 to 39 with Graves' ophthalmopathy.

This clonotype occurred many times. CDR3 bases: TGTGCCAGCTCACCACTTCAGGGGTCGGAGTCACCCCTCCACTTT. It yields the protein CASSPLQGSESPLHF. The rearrangement uses TRBV18 and TRBJ1-6; a possible D gene is TRBD1 (6 bases). This CDR3 is built from 15 residues. Trimming cost V 1 base and J 10 bases, with 14 bases left between them. From germline, CDR1 is KGHSH and CDR2 LQKENI.

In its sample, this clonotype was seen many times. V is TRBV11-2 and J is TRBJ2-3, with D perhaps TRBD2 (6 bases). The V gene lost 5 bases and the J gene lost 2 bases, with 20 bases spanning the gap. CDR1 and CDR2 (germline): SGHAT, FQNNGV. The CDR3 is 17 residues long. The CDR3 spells CASSRGERETYTDTQYF. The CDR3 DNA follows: TGTGCCAGCAGCCGAGGGGAACGGGAGACCTACACAGATACGCAGTATTTT.

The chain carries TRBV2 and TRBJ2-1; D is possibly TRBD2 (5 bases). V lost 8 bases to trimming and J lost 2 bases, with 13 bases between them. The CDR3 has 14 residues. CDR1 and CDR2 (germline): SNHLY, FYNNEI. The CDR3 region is CASREEPAYNEQFF. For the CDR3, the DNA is TGTGCCAGCCGGGAAGAGCCCGCCTACAATGAGCAGTTCTTC.

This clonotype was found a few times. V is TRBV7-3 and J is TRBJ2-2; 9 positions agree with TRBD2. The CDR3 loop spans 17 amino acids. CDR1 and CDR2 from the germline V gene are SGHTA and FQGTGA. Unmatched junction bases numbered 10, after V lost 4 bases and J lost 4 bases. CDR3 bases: TGTGCCAGCAGCTCCTTGGCGGGAGGGCTAGTCACCGGGGAGCTGTTTTTT. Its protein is CASSSLAGGLVTGELFF.

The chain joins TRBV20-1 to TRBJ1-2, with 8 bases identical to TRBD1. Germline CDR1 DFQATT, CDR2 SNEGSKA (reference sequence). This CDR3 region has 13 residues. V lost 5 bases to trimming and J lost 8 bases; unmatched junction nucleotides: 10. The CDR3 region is CSAWTGIYGGYTF. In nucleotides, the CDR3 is TGCAGTGCTTGGACAGGGATCTATGGGGGCTACACCTTC.

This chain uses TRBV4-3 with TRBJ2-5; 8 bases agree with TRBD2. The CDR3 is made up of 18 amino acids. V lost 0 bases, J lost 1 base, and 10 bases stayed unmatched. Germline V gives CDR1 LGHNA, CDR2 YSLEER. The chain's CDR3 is CASSQEGRAGGSQETQYF. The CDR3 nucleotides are TGCGCCAGCAGCCAAGAGGGGCGCGCGGGAGGTTCCCAAGAGACCCAGTACTTC.

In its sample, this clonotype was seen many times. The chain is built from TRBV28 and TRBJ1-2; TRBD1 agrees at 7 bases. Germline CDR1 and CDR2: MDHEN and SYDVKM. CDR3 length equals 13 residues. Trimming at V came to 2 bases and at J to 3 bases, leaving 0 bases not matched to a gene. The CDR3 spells CASSLTGDYGYTF. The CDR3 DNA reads TGTGCCAGCAGTTTAACAGGGGACTATGGCTACACCTTC.